The rows below give T cell receptor beta chains drawn from one sample of a study of CD4+ T cells in melanoma. Only in-frame clones appear in the TCRdb table, and some are missing; sequencing was by immunoSEQ multiplex PCR. In the table there are about 13,000 clones, 68% of which are singletons. Material for sequencing was cells from a culture (not recorded whether cultured in vitro). Receptors originate from a human donor with melanoma. Both conserved end residues are part of each CDR3. D genes are given only for firm matches. The listing skips clone size in some rows; elsewhere it reads once, few, many or a size class.

>15|.|TRBV10-3|TRBJ1-1|few
TGTGCCACCGGGCTACAGGTGGGGGCAAGAACTGAAGCTTTCTTT
CATGLQVGARTEAFF
>13|.|TRBV28|TRBJ2-2|.
TGTGCCAGCAGTTTCATGATGACTGGGGAGCTGTTTTTT
CASSFMMTGELFF
>13|TRBD1|TRBV6-4|TRBJ2-5|.
TGTGCCGGACAGGGGATCTTTCAAGAGACCCAGTACTTC
CAGQGIFQETQYF
>15|.|TRBV6-1|TRBJ2-3|once
TGTGCCAGCAGTGGCAAGGCCGTAAGCACAGATACGCAGTATTTT
CASSGKAVSTDTQYF
>12|.|TRBV6-1|TRBJ2-7|.
TGTGCCAGCAGCCCACAGGGCTACGAGCAGTACTTC
CASSPQGYEQYF
>15|.|TRBV6-6|TRBJ2-1|.
TGTGCCAGCAGTTACGACCTGGAAGTCTACAATGAGCAGTTCTTC
CASSYDLEVYNEQFF
>15|.|TRBV11-2|TRBJ2-1|.
TGTGCCAGCAGCTTAGTTACCGTACATATTAATGAGCAGTTCTTC
CASSLVTVHINEQFF
>12|.|TRBV2|TRBJ1-1|medium-sized
TGTGCCAGCAGTCTAGGACCCACTGAAGCTTTCTTT
CASSLGPTEAFF
>13|.|TRBV21-1|TRBJ2-7|.
TGTGCCAGCAGCAAAGGAAGGGGGTACGAGCAGTACTTC
CASSKGRGYEQYF
>15|TRBD2|TRBV9|TRBJ2-5|.
TGTGCCAGCAGTCCAACTAGCGGGGCTAGGGAGACCCAGTACTTC
CASSPTSGARETQYF